This T cell receptor beta chain was sequenced for a study of cytomegalovirus exposure and HLA in healthy donors. For the study at large: Most genotyped donors, 81% of more than 300, had Caucasian-associated genetic ancestry. General study results and limits: Through in vitro validation, three CMV-associated chains were shown to be specific for CMV antigens. An analysis was carried out at a later point. It showed that HLA-associated TCR beta chains were more clonally expanded than equally common non-associated chains. Earlier findings revealed that most TCR beta V segments proved productive either about 87% or about 30% of the time.

On this clone: Its target is unknown.

PCR used 60 Vbeta primers and 13 Jbeta primers. Libraries were prepared by immunoSEQ multiplex PCR; TCRdb keeps only in-frame clonotypes and omits some of them. This repertoire includes 100,000 to 150,000 clones. The sample taken for sequencing was PBMCs. The TCR originated in a man aged 18 to 30 in good health and CMV-seronegative.

Here the CDR3 reads CASSQVPKTPEQFF. Here the CDR3 DNA reads TGCGCCAGCAGCCAAGTCCCCAAGACACCCGAGCAGTTCTTC. V usage is TRBV4-3 and J usage is TRBJ2-1; D is ambiguous. V gave up 1 base and J gave up 10 bases, with 14 bases separating them. The CDR3 runs 14 residues. Germline V gene sequence: CDR1 LGHNA, CDR2 YSLEER.